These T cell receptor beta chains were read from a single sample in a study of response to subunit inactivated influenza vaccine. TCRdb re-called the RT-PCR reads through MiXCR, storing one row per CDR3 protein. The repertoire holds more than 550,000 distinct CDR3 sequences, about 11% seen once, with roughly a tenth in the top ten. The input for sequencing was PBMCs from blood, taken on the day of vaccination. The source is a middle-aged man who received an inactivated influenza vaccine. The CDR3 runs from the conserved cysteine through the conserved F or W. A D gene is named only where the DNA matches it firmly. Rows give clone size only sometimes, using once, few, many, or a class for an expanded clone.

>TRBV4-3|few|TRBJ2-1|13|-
TGCGCCAGCAGCCAAGATTTTTCGGATGAGCAGTTCTTC
CASSQDFSDEQFF
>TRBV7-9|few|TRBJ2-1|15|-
TGTGCCACCATCACCCGGGCTGCGGACTACAATGAGCAGTTCTTC
CATITRAADYNEQFF
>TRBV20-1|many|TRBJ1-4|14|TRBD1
TGCAGTGCTACCCGGGACAGCCGTGATGAAAAACTGTTTTTT
CSATRDSRDEKLFF
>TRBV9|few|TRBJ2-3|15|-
TGTGCCAGCAGCGTACGAGCGGCTAGCACAGATACGCAGTATTTT
CASSVRAASTDTQYF
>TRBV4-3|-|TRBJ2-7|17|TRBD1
TGCGCCAGCAGCCAGGACAGGGACCCAAGCGGCATCTACGAGCAGTACTTC
CASSQDRDPSGIYEQYF
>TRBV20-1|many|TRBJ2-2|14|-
TGCAGTGCTAGAGGATTGCAGAACACCGGGGAGCTGTTTTTT
CSARGLQNTGELFF
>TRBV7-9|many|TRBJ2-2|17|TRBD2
TGTGCCAGCAGCTCCACAATAGCGGGAGATGTGGACGGGGAGCTGTTTTTT
CASSSTIAGDVDGELFF
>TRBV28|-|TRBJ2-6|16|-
TGTGCCAGCAGTACGACAGCTTACTCTGGGGCCAACGTCCTGACTTTC
CASSTTAYSGANVLTF
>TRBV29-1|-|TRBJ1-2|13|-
TGCAGCGTTAACTCGGTACAGGGTGGCGGCTACACCTTC
CSVNSVQGGGYTF
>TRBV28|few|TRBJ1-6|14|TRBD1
TGTGCCAGCAGAAGACAGGGTTTCAATTCACCCCTCCACTTT
CASRRQGFNSPLHF
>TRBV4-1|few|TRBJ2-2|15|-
TGCGCCAGTTTTGGGAGGCTGATTTCCGCCGGGGAGCTGTTTTTT
CASFGRLISAGELFF
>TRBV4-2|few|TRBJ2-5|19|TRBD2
TGTGCCAGCAGCCAAGAAGTTGGGATAGCGGGAGTCCGCCAAGAGACCCAGTACTTC
CASSQEVGIAGVRQETQYF
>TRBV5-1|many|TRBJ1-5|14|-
TGCGCCAGCAGCAAGGACGATAGCAATCAGCCCCAGCATTTT
CASSKDDSNQPQHF
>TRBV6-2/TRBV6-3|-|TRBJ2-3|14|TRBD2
TGTGCCAGCACCGAAGCGGGAAGAGAAGATACGCAGTATTTT
CASTEAGREDTQYF
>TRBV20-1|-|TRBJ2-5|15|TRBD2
TGCAGTGCTAGAGATCCGGGACTAGCGGAAGAGACCCAGTACTTC
CSARDPGLAEETQYF
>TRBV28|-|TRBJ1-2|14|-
TGTGCCAGCAGTCCCCCAGGTTTGGACTATGGCTACACCTTC
CASSPPGLDYGYTF
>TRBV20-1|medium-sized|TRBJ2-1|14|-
TGCAGTGCTAGCTCCGGCTCCTTCGACAATGAGCAGTTCTTC
CSASSGSFDNEQFF
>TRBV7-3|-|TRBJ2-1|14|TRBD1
TGTGCCAGCAGCTTGGGGACAGAAGCCAATGAGCAGTTCTTC
CASSLGTEANEQFF
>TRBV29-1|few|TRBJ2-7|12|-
TGCAGCGTAGTGGAGAGGTCCTACGAGCAGTACTTC
CSVVERSYEQYF
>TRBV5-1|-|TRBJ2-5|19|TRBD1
TGCGCCAGCAGCAATGGACAGGGGGCGCGACGGTACCAACAAGAGACCCAGTACTTC
CASSNGQGARRYQQETQYF
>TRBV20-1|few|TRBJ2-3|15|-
TGCAGTGCCCCCGGACGGCCTGGGGTCCCAGATACGCAGTATTTT
CSAPGRPGVPDTQYF
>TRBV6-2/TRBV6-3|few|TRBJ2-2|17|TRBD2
TGTGCCAGCAGTTATGGAGGGACTAGCGGTTACACCGGGGAGCTGTTTTTT
CASSYGGTSGYTGELFF
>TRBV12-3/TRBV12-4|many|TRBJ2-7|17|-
TGTGCCAGCAGTTTAGTGTCAGGACCCTCCCATTCCTACGAGCAGTACTTC
CASSLVSGPSHSYEQYF
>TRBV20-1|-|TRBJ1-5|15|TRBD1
TGCAGTGCTAGAATGGACAGGCCTCTCGGTCAGCCCCAGCATTTT
CSARMDRPLGQPQHF
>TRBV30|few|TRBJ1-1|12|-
TGTGCCTGGAGTTCAGCAAACACTGAAGCTTTCTTT
CAWSSANTEAFF
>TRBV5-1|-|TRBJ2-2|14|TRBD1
TGCGCCAGCACCGGACAGGTTAACACCGGGGAGCTGTTTTTT
CASTGQVNTGELFF
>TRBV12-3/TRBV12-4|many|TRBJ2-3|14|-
TGTGCCAGCACCGCCTGGGGGGGCGTAGATACGCAGTATTTT
CASTAWGGVDTQYF
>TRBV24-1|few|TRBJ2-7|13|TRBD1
TGTGCCACCAGTGAACAAACAGGGGGGGAGCAGTACTTC
CATSEQTGGEQYF
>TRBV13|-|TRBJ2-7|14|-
TGTGCCAGCAGCTACCTGACTGAGTCCAACGAGCAGTACTTC
CASSYLTESNEQYF
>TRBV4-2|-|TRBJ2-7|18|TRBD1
TGTGCCAGCAGCCCATTCGGGGGACAGGGGGCGCCTTCCCGCGAGCAGTACTTC
CASSPFGGQGAPSREQYF
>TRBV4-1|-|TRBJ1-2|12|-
TGCGCCAGCAAGAGTCTCGGAGATGGCTACACCTTC
CASKSLGDGYTF
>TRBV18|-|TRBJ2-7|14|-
TGTGCCAGCTCACCAGAGTTACTGAACTACGAGCAGTACTTC
CASSPELLNYEQYF
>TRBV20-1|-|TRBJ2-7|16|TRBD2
TGCAGTGCTAGGTCCCTCTCTAGCGGGGGCTCCTACGAGCAGTACTTC
CSARSLSSGGSYEQYF
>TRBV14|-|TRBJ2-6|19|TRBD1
TGTGCCAGCAGCCATTCCTTTCTCTACAGGGGCTCTGGGGCCAACGTCCTGACTTTC
CASSHSFLYRGSGANVLTF
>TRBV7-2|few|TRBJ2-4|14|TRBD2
TGTGCCAGCAGCTTCAGGGAGGGCAAAAACATTCAGTACTTC
CASSFREGKNIQYF
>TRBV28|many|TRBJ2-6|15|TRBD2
TGTGCCACCAGAACTAGCGGCTCTGGGGCCAACGTCCTGACTTTC
CATRTSGSGANVLTF
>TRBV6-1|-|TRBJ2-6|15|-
TGTGCCAGCAGGCCTAAGGGGACTGGGGCCAACGTCCTGACTTTC
CASRPKGTGANVLTF
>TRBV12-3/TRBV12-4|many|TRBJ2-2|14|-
TGTGCCAGCAGTTTACGGCAGACCACCGGGGAGCTGTTTTTT
CASSLRQTTGELFF
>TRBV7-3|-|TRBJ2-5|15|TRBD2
TGTGCCAGCAGCTTAGGGGGGGGGAATCAAGAGACCCAGTACTTC
CASSLGGGNQETQYF
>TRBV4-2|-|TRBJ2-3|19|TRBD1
TGTGCCAGCAGCCGGGCGGTTTACCCCGGGACAGGGGGCTCAGATACGCAGTATTTT
CASSRAVYPGTGGSDTQYF
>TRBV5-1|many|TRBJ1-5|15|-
TGCGCCAGCAGCTTGGGAGCTGGATCCAATCAGCCCCAGCATTTT
CASSLGAGSNQPQHF
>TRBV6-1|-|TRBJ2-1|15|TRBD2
TGTGCCAGCAGGGTAGCGGGAGGGTGGAACAATGAGCAGTTCTTC
CASRVAGGWNNEQFF
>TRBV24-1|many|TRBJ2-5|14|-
TGTGCCACCAGTGATCCCGGGAGTACGGAGACCCAGTACTTC
CATSDPGSTETQYF
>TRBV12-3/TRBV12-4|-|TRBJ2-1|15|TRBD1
TGTGCCAGCAGGTCTCCGGGACAGGTCTACAATGAGCAGTTCTTC
CASRSPGQVYNEQFF
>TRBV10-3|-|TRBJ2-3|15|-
TGTGCCACCCTACAGGGTGGTCTTCAGGCAGATACGCAGTATTTT
CATLQGGLQADTQYF